This T cell receptor (beta chain) appears in the sequencing data of a study of glioma-infiltrating T cells. Overall study findings and caveats: A blood CDR3 motif signature was depleted in highly divergent patients. Gliomas, especially low-grade, showed above-expected tissue-blood divergence; non-neoplastic patients showed below.

V was shortened by 8 bases and J by 8 bases, with 16 bases between the two germline ends. There are 13 residues in the CDR3. Germline CDR1 and CDR2: MNHEY and SMNVEV (reference sequence). The iRepertoire nested amplicon-rescue multiplex PCR amplified TCR alpha and beta CDR3s from RNA. TCRdb analysed the multiplex PCR reads with MiXCR anew, one entry per CDR3 protein. This table holds about 380,000 distinct CDR3 sequences, more than 35% found once. Concerning this clonotype itself: Its specificity is not known.

The source material was glioma tissue, nonneoplastic brain tissue, or PBMCs (not recorded which). This receptor was taken from a human donor with low-grade glioma or glioblastoma, undergoing nonglioma brain surgery, or in good health (not recorded which). The chain uses TRBV27 and TRBJ2-4; D is possibly TRBD1 (6 bases). CDR3 DNA sequence: TGTGCCAGCGGCAGGGGTGGTGGGGACATTCAGTACTTC. Translation gives CASGRGGGDIQYF.